This T cell receptor (beta chain) is drawn from a study of T cells in women clearing cervical HPV infection. Between the trimmed V and J ends, which lost 11 bases and 1 base, there was a span of 14 bases. Germline CDR1 and CDR2: SGHVS and FNYEAQ. This CDR3 region has 13 residues. On this clone: Its antigen is not known. The read finishes 3 residues shy of the CDR3 end, and the germline J gene is used to complete it.

Findings of the study overall: Controls had more TRBV6-7 (0.16%) than cases (around 0.11%). CIN3+ cases had significantly higher TCR repertoire richness than controls, but evenness did not differ.

Genomic DNA, averaging about 1,200 ng per sample, yielded TCR beta CDR3 via immunoSEQ. Data came from immunoSEQ multiplex PCR; TCRdb stores just in-frame clones and leaves some out. The sample holds about 39,000 clones. HPV was found by MY09/MY11 PCR and dot-blot genotyping. V and J are TRBV7-6 and TRBJ2-5; perhaps TRBD1 as D (5 bases). The clonotype comes from a woman between 18 and 70 years old with a cervical HPV16 infection that either progressed to CIN3+ or cleared (not recorded which). The sample comprised blood buffy coat. This CDR3 reads CAAGQGGQETQYF. Partial CDR3 DNA: TGTGCCGCCGGGCAGGGTGGCCAAGAGACC.